This entry lists 12 T cell receptor beta chains sequenced from one sample in a study of shared clonotypes between healthy human individuals. The table came from immunoSEQ multiplex PCR; TCRdb's copy has only in-frame clones and leaves some out. In the table there are approximately 1.5 million clones, 95% to 99% of which are singletons. Material: naive CD4+ T cells sorted from blood. Subset here: CD45RA+ positively selected. The receptors here all came from a man aged 30 to 39 in good health.

The rearrangement links TRBV28 to TRBJ2-3; 9 nucleotides match TRBD2. This CDR3 is 15 amino acids long. The V segment lost 2 bases and the J segment 3 bases; nucleotides outside the gene matches: 3. Germline V gives CDR1 MDHEN, CDR2 SYDVKM. This chain's CDR3 is CASSLGGRETDTQYF. The CDR3 region has the DNA TGTGCCAGCAGTTTAGGCGGGAGGGAGACAGATACGCAGTATTTT.

This clone was recorded once. At one end, the junction sequence differs from germline, possibly due to a read error. The CDR3 loop reads CASSLGNHETQYF. The DNA of the CDR3 is TGTGCCAGCAGCTTGGGGAACCACGAGACCCAGTACTTC. J is TRBJ2-5 and V is TRBV5-4; D unclear. CDR3 length: 13 residues. The germline V gene encodes CDR1 SGHNT and CDR2 YYREEE (reference sequence).

The chain carries TRBV7-9 and TRBJ2-3; TRBD2 matches at 14 bases. Germline loops: CDR1 SEHNR, CDR2 FQNEAQ (reference sequence). This CDR3 is built from 18 residues. With 3 bases clipped from V and 2 bases from J, the junction kept 7 bases outside the gene matches. CDR3 sequence reads: CASSFPTSGRVHTDTQYF. The CDR3 DNA reads TGTGCCAGCAGCTTCCCGACTAGCGGGAGGGTCCACACAGATACGCAGTATTTT.

J is TRBJ1-4 and V is TRBV5-4; D perhaps matches TRBD1 (6 bases). The CDR3 runs 16 residues. Germline loops: CDR1 SGHNT, CDR2 YYREEE (reference sequence). Trimming left V 4 bases short and J 0 bases short, with 13 bases between. In DNA form, the CDR3 reads TGTGCCAGCAGCCTAGGGCACAGGGCAACTAATGAAAAACTGTTTTTT. Amino acids: CASSLGHRATNEKLFF.

This clone showed up just once. The chain employs TRBV5-8 and TRBJ1-1; no clear D gene. V lost 6 bases and J lost 4, with 10 bases in between. This CDR3 spans 12 amino acids. Germline CDR1 and CDR2: SGHTS and YDEGEE. This chain's CDR3 is CASIPGVTEAFF. Here the CDR3 DNA reads TGTGCCAGCATCCCGGGAGTCACTGAAGCTTTCTTT. The full variable domain, in which reference TRBV5-8 and TRBJ1-1 provide the parts outside the CDR3, is EAGVTQSPTHLIKTRGQQATLRCSPISGHTSVYWYQQALGLGLQFLLWYDEGEERNRGNFPPRFSGRQFPNYSSELNVNALELEDSALYLCASIPGVTEAFFGQGTRLTVV.

This chain joins TRBV5-4 and TRBJ2-1; the match to TRBD2 covers 7 bases. J was trimmed by 3 bases and V by 4 bases; bases with no gene match: 7. From germline, CDR1 is SGHNT and CDR2 YYREEE (reference sequence). This CDR3 has 15 residues. CDR3 bases: TGTGCCAGCAGCCGCGGGGGAGCGGTCTACAATGAGCAGTTCTTC. Its translation is CASSRGGAVYNEQFF.

This clone has just one count. CDR3 in amino acids: CASSKGQRNTYEQYF. In DNA, the CDR3 is TGTGCCAGTAGTAAAGGGCAGAGGAACACCTACGAGCAGTACTTC. The rearrangement uses TRBV19 and TRBJ2-7; D not certain. V was cut by 4 bases and J by 2 bases, with 15 bases left in between. This CDR3 region has 15 residues. Germline lookup yields CDR1 LNHDA and CDR2 SQIVND (reference sequence).

The chain joins TRBV10-2 to TRBJ2-7; possibly TRBD1 for D (6 bases). Trimming pared 6 bases from V and 2 bases from J, leaving 14 bases between. The CDR3 has 14 residues. Germline assignment: CDR1 WSHSY and CDR2 SAAADI. CDR3: CASRSVEGAYEQYF. Here the CDR3 DNA reads TGCGCCAGCAGATCCGTCGAGGGGGCCTACGAGCAGTACTTC.

The J gene is TRBJ2-3, the V gene TRBV4-3; 10 bases align to TRBD2. The germline CDR1 and CDR2 sequences are LGHNA and YSLEER. With 0 bases clipped from V and 0 bases from J, the junction kept 6 bases outside the gene matches. This CDR3 is built from 18 residues. CDR3 residues: CASSQEVAGGLSTDTQYF. DNA of the CDR3: TGCGCCAGCAGCCAAGAGGTAGCGGGAGGCCTTAGCACAGATACGCAGTATTTT.

This chain uses TRBV5-1 with TRBJ2-7; 8 positions agree with TRBD2. Per germline, CDR1 SGHRS and CDR2 YFSETQ. CDR3 length: 16 amino acids. The V and J ends lost 4 bases and 4 bases, in that order; junction bases with no gene match: 13. CDR3 in DNA: TGCGCCAGCAGCACGACTATAGCGGGACGGGGTTACGAGCAGTACTTC. Translated, it gives CASSTTIAGRGYEQYF.

This chain links TRBV11-3 with TRBJ2-7; tentative D call: TRBD2 (5 bases). The CDR3 sequence is 13 residues long. V lost 4 bases and J lost 3, with 10 bases in between. Per the germline V gene, CDR1 is SGHNT and CDR2 is YENEEA. The CDR3 sequence: CASSWTGSYEQYF. In nucleotides, the CDR3 is TGTGCCAGCAGCTGGACGGGAAGCTACGAGCAGTACTTC. Combining the CDR3 with reference TRBV11-3 and TRBJ2-7 gives the whole variable domain EAGVVQSPRYKIIEKKQPVAFWCNPISGHNTLYWYLQNLGQGPELLIRYENEEAVDDSQLPKDRFSAERLKGVDSTLKIQPAELGDSAVYLCASSWTGSYEQYFGPGTRLTVT.

This chain connects TRBV5-1 to TRBJ2-3; 16 nucleotides align to TRBD2. This CDR3 is 18 amino acids long. Trimming at V came to 6 bases and at J to 4 bases, leaving 11 bases not matched to a gene. Germline V gene lookup returns CDR1 SGHRS and CDR2 YFSETQ. The CDR3, as DNA: TGCGCCAGCAACCCGGGGGGACTAGCGGGAGGGCTTTCAGATACGCAGTATTTT. Translation gives CASNPGGLAGGLSDTQYF.